Listed here are 30 T cell receptor beta chains from one sample, sequenced in a study of early T cells in non-severe SARS-CoV-2 infection. TCRdb itself ran the 5' RACE reads through MiXCR, one entry per CDR3 protein. The sample consists of around 50,000 distinct CDR3 sequences, around a tenth of them appearing once. The sample was whole blood. The source is an adult who was a healthcare worker with PCR-confirmed SARS-CoV-2 infection or an uninfected control (not recorded which).

This chain links TRBV6-6 with TRBJ2-7, with D possibly matching TRBD1 (6 bases). V lost 8 bases and J 1 base, leaving 15 bases between the germline ends. The germline gives CDR1 MNHNY, CDR2 SVGAGI (reference sequence). There are 14 residues in the CDR3. CDR3 DNA: TGTGCCAGCCTCGACGGGACACGGTCCTACGAGCAGTACTTC. It encodes CASLDGTRSYEQYF.

The chain is built from TRBV4-1 and TRBJ1-3; no firm D call. V lost 1 base and J lost 4, with 11 bases in between. Germline CDR1 MGHRA, CDR2 YSYEKL. The CDR3 loop spans 15 amino acids. In nucleotides, the CDR3 is TGCGCCAGCAGCCAAGGCTACGGTGGAGGAAACACCATATATTTT. This gives the protein CASSQGYGGGNTIYF.

This clonotype has a count of ten or more. This chain joins TRBV29-1 and TRBJ1-1; the D gene is possibly TRBD1 (6 bases). With 2 bases removed from V and 2 bases from J, the gap between germline ends came to 12 bases. This CDR3 has 14 residues. CDR1 SQVTM and CDR2 ANQGSEA come from the germline V gene. CDR3 protein: CSVERDIFNTEAFF. As DNA, the CDR3 is TGCAGCGTTGAAAGGGACATATTCAACACTGAAGCTTTCTTT.

The chain couples TRBV5-8 to TRBJ1-5, with D uncertain. With 5 bases removed from V and 1 base from J, the gap between germline ends came to 7 bases. The CDR3 is made up of 13 amino acids. Germline CDR1 is SGHTS and CDR2 is YDEGEE. The DNA for the CDR3 is TGTGCCAGCAGTCCCCGGAGCAATCAGCCCCAGCATTTT. Translated, it gives CASSPRSNQPQHF.

V gene TRBV29-1 combines with J gene TRBJ1-5; D not resolved. The CDR3 loop spans 12 amino acids. V was cut by 1 base and J by 6 bases, with 7 bases left in between. Germline V gene data show CDR1 as SQVTM and CDR2 as ANQGSEA. The CDR3, as DNA: TGCAGCGTTGAAGGGGAGAGTCAGCCCCAGCATTTT. Residues: CSVEGESQPQHF.

The chain recombines TRBV7-9 with TRBJ2-7; D is unclear. Trimming took 8 bases from V and 1 from J, leaving 15 bases between them. This CDR3 region has 14 residues. Germline CDR1 reads SEHNR; CDR2 reads FQNEAQ (reference sequence). The CDR3 DNA reads TGTGCCAGCGGAATGGCCCAGTCGTCCTACGAGCAGTACTTC. Its protein product is CASGMAQSSYEQYF.

This clonotype was seen many times. V is TRBV29-1 and J is TRBJ2-3; maybe TRBD1 (6 bases). The CDR3 loop spans 14 amino acids. Looked up from germline, CDR1 is SQVTM and CDR2 is ANQGSEA. Trimming removed 7 bases from V and 2 bases from J, with 16 bases in between. The CDR3 spells CSGRDKFSTDTQYF. DNA for the CDR3: TGCAGCGGCCGGGACAAGTTTTCCACAGATACGCAGTATTTT.

This clonotype was seen only once. A clone one base away is much larger, so this may be a read error. The V and J genes are TRBV29-1 and TRBJ1-1, with 8 bases aligning to TRBD1. This CDR3 has 13 residues. CDR1 SQVTM and CDR2 ANQGSEA come from the germline V gene. The CDR3 nucleotides are TGCAGCGTTGGGGGGGACAGGAACACTGAACCTTTCTTT. Its protein product is CSVGGDRNTEPFF. Full variable domain (remainder filled in from reference TRBV29-1 and TRBJ1-1): SAVISQKPSRDICQRGTSLTIQCQVDSQVTMMFWYRQQPGQSLTLIATANQGSEATYESGFVIDKFPISRPNLTFSTLTVSNMSPEDSSIYLCSVGGDRNTEPFFGQGTRLTVV.

This clonotype was counted between two and nine times. The chain recombines TRBV5-6 with TRBJ1-2, with a possible D match to TRBD1 (5 bases). V shed 0 bases and J shed 0 bases, with 12 bases lying between them. The germline V gene encodes CDR1 SGHDT and CDR2 YYEEEE. The CDR3 runs to 16 residues. The CDR3 DNA sequence: TGTGCCAGCAGCTTGGATTTGTCGGGGCCTAACTATGGCTACACCTTC. Its translation is CASSLDLSGPNYGYTF.

This clonotype appeared many times. The rearrangement links TRBV11-2 to TRBJ1-4, with D tentatively TRBD1 (5 bases). V was pared by 9 bases and J by 7 bases, with 15 bases between. The CDR3 contains 13 residues. Germline V gives CDR1 SGHAT, CDR2 FQNNGV. For the CDR3, the DNA is TGTGCCAGTCGGAGAGGGGACGGTGAAAAACTGTTTTTT. Residues: CASRRGDGEKLFF.

Many counts were recorded for this clonotype. This chain connects TRBV25-1 to TRBJ2-7; 8 nucleotides align to TRBD2. V shed 1 base and J 4 bases; nucleotides not matched to a gene: 6. The CDR3 is made up of 15 amino acids. Germline V gene sequence: CDR1 MGHDK, CDR2 SYGVNS. CDR3 sequence (DNA): TGTGCCAGCAGTGAATCCGGGGGGGCGTGGTACGAGCAGTACTTC. Protein sequence: CASSESGGAWYEQYF.

This clonotype was picked up many times. DNA of the CDR3: TGTGCCAGCAGTTTAATTCCAGGGTCAGATACGCAGTATTTT. Its translation: CASSLIPGSDTQYF. This chain uses TRBV27 with TRBJ2-3; D might be TRBD1 (5 bases). The germline V and J ends were trimmed by 2 bases and 4 bases, with 10 bases remaining between them. There are 14 residues in the CDR3. Germline V gene data show CDR1 as MNHEY and CDR2 as SMNVEV (reference sequence).

This clonotype was seen many times. The rearrangement joins TRBV6-2 or TRBV6-3 to TRBJ2-7; TRBD2 agrees at 8 bases. The CDR3 has 16 amino acids. V shed 5 bases, J shed 2 bases, and the junction held 11 bases outside the gene matches. CDR1 MNHEY and CDR2 SVGEGT come from the germline V gene. The DNA of the CDR3 is TGTGCCAGCAGTGACACCCCGGGACTAGGGGCCTACGAGCAGTACTTC. This sequence encodes CASSDTPGLGAYEQYF.

This clonotype was recorded many times. The chain joins TRBV7-9 to TRBJ2-1; 7 nucleotides line up with TRBD2. CDR1 is SEHNR, CDR2 FQNEAQ, per germline (reference sequence). CDR3 length: 13 amino acids. The ends lost 5 bases at V and 7 bases at J; junction bases unmatched: 5. The CDR3 reads CASSPFSGNEQFF. In nucleotides, the CDR3 is TGTGCCAGCAGCCCCTTTAGCGGGAATGAGCAGTTCTTC.

This clonotype occurred many times. V usage is TRBV2 and J usage is TRBJ2-3; 8 nucleotides match TRBD2. Germline V gene lookup returns CDR1 SNHLY and CDR2 FYNNEI. The CDR3 is made up of 15 amino acids. The ends lost 2 bases at V and 2 bases at J; junction bases unmatched: 3. The CDR3 sequence: CASSELLAATDTQYF. In DNA, the CDR3 is TGTGCCAGCAGTGAATTACTAGCGGCCACAGATACGCAGTATTTT. Filled out from reference TRBV2 and TRBJ2-3, the complete variable domain reads EPEVTQTPSHQVTQMGQEVILRCVPISNHLYFYWYRQILGQKVEFLVSFYNNEISEKSEIFDDQFSVERPDGSNFTLKIRSTKLEDSAMYFCASSELLAATDTQYFGPGTRLTVL.

The chain joins TRBV4-3 to TRBJ2-5, with 10 bases lining up with TRBD2. V shed 3 bases and J 5 bases; nucleotides not matched to a gene: 9. The CDR3 sequence is 16 residues long. The germline V gene has CDR1 LGHNA and CDR2 YSLEER. The CDR3 sequence: CASSQGSGRAQETQYF. CDR3 bases: TGCGCCAGCAGCCAGGGGAGCGGGAGGGCCCAGGAGACCCAGTACTTC.

CDR3 protein: CASSSQLNTEAFF. CDR3 nucleotides: TGTGCCAGCTCATCTCAGCTGAACACTGAAGCTTTCTTT. This sequence joins TRBV18 and TRBJ1-1; unclear D gene. Germline CDR1 KGHSH, CDR2 LQKENI. The CDR3 has 13 residues. Trimming removed 5 bases from V and 0 bases from J, with 7 bases in between.

This clonotype was counted between two and nine times. This rearrangement joins TRBV20-1 to TRBJ1-1, with D possibly matching TRBD1 (5 bases). Germline CDR1 is DFQATT and CDR2 is SNEGSKA (reference sequence). V dropped 6 bases and J dropped 2 bases, with 19 bases sitting between them. There are 15 residues in the CDR3. The CDR3 region is CSALPRGDFNTEAFF. DNA of the CDR3: TGCAGTGCCCTACCCCGGGGCGACTTCAACACTGAAGCTTTCTTT.

There are many counts of this clonotype. The chain combines TRBV19 with TRBJ2-7, with D possibly TRBD2 on 5 matching bases. The CDR3 has 14 residues. V lost 6 bases, J lost 0 bases, and 12 bases lay in between. The germline V gene encodes CDR1 LNHDA and CDR2 SQIVND (reference sequence). The chain's CDR3 is CASRRAAASYEQYF. The DNA for the CDR3 is TGTGCCAGTAGGCGGGCGGCAGCCTCCTACGAGCAGTACTTC.

This clonotype was picked up many times. The chain recombines TRBV3-1 with TRBJ1-5, with 9 bases lining up with TRBD1. V was pared by 5 bases and J by 6 bases, with 5 bases of the junction left unmatched. CDR1 and CDR2 (germline): LGHDT, YNNKEL (reference sequence). The CDR3 totals 14 residues. CDR3 DNA: TGTGCCAGCAGCTGGACAGGGGTGGCTCAGCCCCAGCATTTT. Protein product: CASSWTGVAQPQHF.

The chain joins TRBV10-3 to TRBJ2-7; 9 bases agree with TRBD2. The CDR3 has 14 amino acids. The germline CDR1 and CDR2 sequences are ENHRY and SYGVKD. With V trimmed by 6 bases and J by 3 bases, 6 bases remained unmatched. The CDR3 DNA reads as TGTGCCATCAGATCAGCGGGAGGAGACTACGAGCAGTACTTC. Encoded protein: CAIRSAGGDYEQYF.

The chain joins TRBV9 to TRBJ1-1; D uncertain. Trimming left V 4 bases short and J 1 base short, with 8 bases between. The CDR3 covers 13 residues. The germline V gene encodes CDR1 SGDLS and CDR2 YYNGEE. Here the CDR3 reads CASSPPTNTEAFF. The CDR3 DNA reads as TGTGCCAGCAGCCCACCCACGAACACTGAAGCTTTCTTT.

The V call is TRBV10-1, the J call TRBJ2-5, with D unclear. Germline CDR1 WNHNN, CDR2 SYGVQD (reference sequence). V was clipped by 2 bases and J by 2 bases, with 9 bases between them. The CDR3 sequence is 14 residues long. The DNA for the CDR3 is TGCGCCAGCAGTGAGACGAACGTACAAGAGACCCAGTACTTC. Translating gives CASSETNVQETQYF.

This clonotype was seen at least ten times. The rearrangement joins TRBV3-1 to TRBJ2-7; D may be TRBD1 or TRBD2 (7 bases each). Germline V CDR1 and CDR2: LGHDT, YNNKEL (reference sequence). The CDR3 sequence is 14 residues long. V was trimmed by 4 bases and J by 9 bases, leaving 19 bases between them. The CDR3 nucleotides are TGTGCCAGCAGCCCTTCAGGGGGGGGCGGATGGCAGTACTTC. This sequence encodes CASSPSGGGGWQYF.

This clonotype came up many times. This rearrangement joins TRBV4-1 to TRBJ2-4, with TRBD1 matching 7 bases. CDR1 and CDR2 from the germline V gene are MGHRA and YSYEKL. The CDR3 totals 13 residues. V gave up 1 base and J gave up 8 bases; unmatched junction bases: 2. The CDR3 nucleotides are TGCGCCAGCAGCCAAGGTCAGGGGGACATTCAGTACTTC. Translated, it gives CASSQGQGDIQYF.

There are many counts of this clonotype. The rearrangement links TRBV11-2 to TRBJ2-5; D uncertain. V was shortened by 1 base and J by 5 bases, with 5 bases between the two germline ends. The CDR3 is 12 residues long. The germline gives CDR1 SGHAT, CDR2 FQNNGV. This chain's CDR3 is CASSLVRETQYF. As DNA, the CDR3 is TGTGCCAGCAGCTTAGTTAGGGAGACCCAGTACTTC.

This clonotype was counted between two and nine times. This rearrangement joins TRBV16 to TRBJ1-1; unclear D gene. Germline V gene sequence: CDR1 KGHSY, CDR2 FQNENV. Trimming pared 8 bases from V and 1 base from J, leaving 11 bases between. CDR3 length: 13 residues. The CDR3: CASVAHENTEAFF. The CDR3 region has the DNA TGTGCCAGCGTCGCCCACGAGAACACTGAAGCTTTCTTT.

The rearrangement links TRBV5-6 to TRBJ1-5; no definite D call. V shed 2 bases and J shed 7 bases, with 7 bases lying between them. CDR1 and CDR2 from the germline V gene are SGHDT and YYEEEE. The length of the CDR3 is 12 residues. The chain's CDR3 is CASSFRRQPQHF. DNA of the CDR3: TGTGCCAGCAGCTTCCGTAGGCAGCCCCAGCATTTT.

This clonotype occurred many times. This chain connects TRBV5-5 to TRBJ1-1; 7 bases are shared with TRBD1. The CDR3 is 16 amino acids. V dropped 2 bases and J dropped 2; count of bases not matched to a gene: 9. Per the germline V gene, CDR1 is SGHKS and CDR2 is YYEKEE (reference sequence). For the CDR3, the DNA is TGTGCCAGCAGCTTAGAGAGGTGGGACAGAAACACTGAAGCTTTCTTT. This sequence encodes CASSLERWDRNTEAFF.

The table lists this clonotype with many counts. The J gene is TRBJ2-5, the V gene TRBV12-3 or TRBV12-4, with D possibly matching TRBD2 (6 bases). V lost 1 base and J lost 5, with 8 bases in between. This CDR3 contains 13 residues. The CDR3 loop reads CASSLGEEETQYF. CDR3 coding DNA: TGTGCCAGCAGTTTAGGGGAGGAGGAGACCCAGTACTTC.